Below are 28 T cell receptor beta chains sequenced from a single sample in a study of T cell responses to AZD1222 COVID-19 vaccine. Assay used: immunoSEQ multiplex PCR; TCRdb lists only in-frame clones, some missing. The sample has 120,000 to 150,000 clones, over 75% seen once; the top ten hold about 1.5%. The material sequenced was peripheral blood, taken on day 0 of AZD1222 vaccination. These receptors were obtained from an adult in good health.

The chain joins TRBV5-6 to TRBJ2-7; D ambiguous. Between the trimmed V and J ends, which lost 0 bases and 0 bases, there was a span of 10 bases. Germline CDR1 reads SGHDT; CDR2 reads YYEEEE. The CDR3 extends over 15 amino acids. CDR3 DNA sequence: TGTGCCAGCAGCTTGGAACTGGGCGTCTCCTACGAGCAGTACTTC. The encoded protein is CASSLELGVSYEQYF.

J is TRBJ1-4 and V is TRBV5-1, with TRBD1 as a possible D gene (5 bases). The CDR3 loop spans 15 amino acids. V lost 0 bases and J 7 bases, leaving 13 bases between the germline ends. Germline V CDR1 and CDR2: SGHRS, YFSETQ. The CDR3 nucleotides read TGCGCCAGCAGCTTGGGCGGGGGATCCGGTGAAAAACTGTTTTTT. It translates to CASSLGGGSGEKLFF.

This chain links TRBV5-1 with TRBJ2-3, with unresolved D. The CDR3 covers 17 residues. The V end lost 1 base, the J end lost 2 bases, and 17 bases lay between the germline ends. Germline loops: CDR1 SGHRS, CDR2 YFSETQ. The CDR3, as DNA: TGCGCCAGCAGCTTGAGAGACGGTCCTTCCCCCACAGATACGCAGTATTTT. This encodes CASSLRDGPSPTDTQYF.

V is TRBV18 and J is TRBJ1-2, with unresolved D. The CDR3 spans 15 residues. Trimming removed 3 bases from V and 8 bases from J, with 19 bases in between. Per germline, CDR1 KGHSH and CDR2 LQKENI. CDR3 sequence: CASSPLAASDGGYTF. The CDR3 DNA reads as TGTGCCAGCTCACCTTTAGCCGCTAGTGACGGCGGCTACACCTTC.

This chain connects TRBV7-3 to TRBJ2-1, with a possible D match to TRBD2 (5 bases). CDR1 and CDR2 from the germline V gene are SGHTA and FQGTGA. Trimming cost V 2 bases and J 5 bases, with 16 bases left between them. The CDR3 runs to 16 residues. The CDR3 bases are TGTGCCAGCAGCTTAGAGGGTGCCAGAGGGAACAATGAGCAGTTCTTC. It specifies CASSLEGARGNNEQFF.

The chain combines TRBV27 with TRBJ2-3; perhaps TRBD1 as D (5 bases). Germline values: CDR1 MNHEY, CDR2 SMNVEV (reference sequence). The CDR3 contains 16 residues. Trimming removed 2 bases from V and 1 base from J, with 13 bases in between. CDR3 residues: CASSLRVRVGTDTQYF. CDR3 in DNA: TGTGCCAGCAGTTTACGAGTCAGGGTCGGCACAGATACGCAGTATTTT.

V usage is TRBV18 and J usage is TRBJ2-5, with no clear D. CDR3 length: 14 residues. Germline CDR1 and CDR2: KGHSH and LQKENI. Trimming shortened V by 3 bases and J by 5 bases, and 13 bases separated the two germline ends. The CDR3 is CASSPGLTTETQYF. The CDR3, as DNA: TGTGCCAGCTCACCGGGCTTGACCACGGAGACCCAGTACTTC.

The rearrangement uses TRBV6-1 and TRBJ1-1, with D tentatively TRBD1 (6 bases). The germline gives CDR1 MNHNS, CDR2 SASEGT. The CDR3 is made up of 16 amino acids. V lost 4 bases to trimming and J lost 2 bases, with 17 bases between them. The DNA of the CDR3 is TGTGCCAGCAGTGGCCAACGGACAGTCATCAACACTGAAGCTTTCTTT. This gives the protein CASSGQRTVINTEAFF.

The V and J genes are TRBV27 and TRBJ2-7; D gene unclear. There are 13 residues in the CDR3. Germline V gene sequence: CDR1 MNHEY, CDR2 SMNVEV (reference sequence). The V end was cut by 5 bases, the J end by 4 bases, with 12 bases between. This CDR3 is CASSRGDGYEQYF. For the CDR3, the DNA is TGTGCCAGCAGTCGCGGTGACGGGTACGAGCAGTACTTC.

Worth noting for this clone: The sample has other DNA sequences that encode this CDR3 too. The chain employs TRBV19 and TRBJ1-5; D may be TRBD1 (5 bases). CDR3 length: 14 residues. Germline assignment: CDR1 LNHDA and CDR2 SQIVND (reference sequence). V was trimmed by 6 bases and J by 0 bases, leaving 9 bases between them. The CDR3 is CASRLRGSNQPQHF. The CDR3, as DNA: TGTGCCAGTAGGCTGAGGGGTAGCAATCAGCCCCAGCATTTT.

The DNA of the CDR3 is TGTGCCAGCAGCTTCGGCGGGGGGGCCTACACCGGGGAGCTGTTTTTT. This encodes CASSFGGGAYTGELFF. The V gene is TRBV7-2, the J gene TRBJ2-2; TRBD2 matches at 9 bases. Germline values: CDR1 SGHTA, CDR2 FQGNSA. The J segment lost 3 bases and the V segment lost 3 bases, leaving 5 bases of the junction unmatched. The CDR3 is made up of 16 amino acids.

V usage is TRBV29-1 and J usage is TRBJ1-1; TRBD1 matches 8 bases. The trim removed 6 bases at V and 3 bases at J, leaving 6 bases unmatched. The CDR3 has 13 residues. Germline V gene sequence: CDR1 SQVTM, CDR2 ANQGSEA. The CDR3 sequence is CSVGTGGDTEAFF. In DNA, the CDR3 is TGCAGCGTGGGTACAGGGGGGGACACTGAAGCTTTCTTT.

This CDR3 is CASSLRRQGNQPQHF. The CDR3, as DNA: TGTGCCAGCAGCCTGAGGAGACAGGGCAATCAGCCCCAGCATTTT. The chain employs TRBV6-5 and TRBJ1-5; maybe TRBD1 (6 bases). Germline lookup yields CDR1 MNHEY and CDR2 SVGAGI. The V gene lost 6 bases and the J gene lost 2 bases, with 14 bases spanning the gap. The CDR3 extends over 15 amino acids.

This clone was found a few times. This rearrangement joins TRBV5-1 to TRBJ2-7; perhaps D is TRBD1 or TRBD2 (7 bases each). Per the germline V gene, CDR1 is SGHRS and CDR2 is YFSETQ. Trimming pared 2 bases from V and 3 bases from J, leaving 15 bases between. CDR3 length: 15 residues. The CDR3 reads CASSLRGPGGYEQYF. The CDR3 nucleotides are TGCGCCAGCAGCTTAAGGGGGCCGGGGGGCTACGAGCAGTACTTC.

The chain couples TRBV11-2 to TRBJ2-7; D might be TRBD1 (6 bases). V lost 5 bases to trimming and J lost 6 bases, with 17 bases between them. The CDR3 extends over 14 amino acids. Germline assignment: CDR1 SGHAT and CDR2 FQNNGV. Here the CDR3 DNA reads TGTGCCAGCAGCCCTCTCACAGGGCGTGGCGAGCAGTACTTC. Protein product: CASSPLTGRGEQYF.

This clone was found once. This chain joins TRBV4-3 and TRBJ1-2, with D unclear. The CDR3 runs 13 residues. Germline assignment: CDR1 LGHNA and CDR2 YSLEER. The V end was cut by 3 bases, the J end by 6 bases, with 11 bases between. The CDR3 DNA sequence: TGCGCCAGCAGCCACCTTAAGACGGATGGCTACACCTTC. It encodes CASSHLKTDGYTF.

The chain is built from TRBV5-1 and TRBJ2-7; 9 bases line up with TRBD2. The CDR3 runs to 16 residues. V shed 4 bases and J 4 bases; nucleotides not matched to a gene: 12. In germline, CDR1 is SGHRS, CDR2 YFSETQ. The CDR3 reads CASSPQGAGGLYEQYF. The CDR3 DNA reads TGCGCCAGCAGCCCCCAGGGAGCGGGGGGTCTGTACGAGCAGTACTTC.

This clone appeared a single time. The chain combines TRBV20-1 with TRBJ2-7; D unclear. The CDR3 spans 11 residues. The germline V gene encodes CDR1 DFQATT and CDR2 SNEGSKA (reference sequence). V was pared by 3 bases and J by 6 bases, with 9 bases between. CDR3 DNA sequence: TGCAGTGCTAGTAATCCGGGCGAGCAGTACTTC. This codes for CSASNPGEQYF.

This clone has a handful of counts. The chain employs TRBV6-5 and TRBJ2-2; tentative D call: TRBD2 (5 bases). The germline V gene encodes CDR1 MNHEY and CDR2 SVGAGI. V lost 3 bases, J lost 5 bases, and 10 bases lay in between. The length of the CDR3 is 14 residues. CDR3 residues: CASSYRRGTGELFF. The CDR3 DNA sequence: TGTGCCAGCAGTTATCGACGGGGAACCGGGGAGCTGTTTTTT.

V is TRBV27 and J is TRBJ1-1, with a weak D call TRBD1 (5 bases). Germline-derived CDR1 and CDR2 are MNHEY and SMNVEV (reference sequence). The ends were cut back, 2 bases at V and 7 bases at J, with 26 bases in the middle. The CDR3 is made up of 18 amino acids. CDR3 in amino acids: CASSLDFKQGRMGGEAFF. The CDR3 DNA follows: TGTGCCAGCAGTTTAGATTTTAAGCAGGGCCGGATGGGCGGTGAAGCTTTCTTT.

The chain recombines TRBV9 with TRBJ2-1; D perhaps matches TRBD2 (5 bases). The CDR3 loop spans 15 amino acids. The ends were cut back, 3 bases at V and 3 bases at J, with 13 bases in the middle. From germline, CDR1 is SGDLS and CDR2 YYNGEE. This chain's CDR3 is CASSAAGEVYNEQFF. CDR3 DNA sequence: TGTGCCAGCAGCGCAGCCGGGGAAGTCTACAATGAGCAGTTCTTC. Using reference TRBV9 and TRBJ2-1 for the parts outside the CDR3, the full variable domain is DSGVTQTPKHLITATGQRVTLRCSPRSGDLSVYWYQQSLDQGLQFLIQYYNGEERAKGNILERFSAQQFPDLHSELNLSSLELGDSALYFCASSAAGEVYNEQFFGPGTRLTVL.

V is TRBV4-1 and J is TRBJ1-1; weak D call: TRBD1 (5 bases). The CDR3 loop spans 12 amino acids. V gave up 1 base and J gave up 7 bases, with 7 bases separating them. The V gene's germline CDR1 is MGHRA and CDR2 YSYEKL. This CDR3 reads CASSQVGDEAFF. As DNA, the CDR3 is TGCGCCAGCAGCCAAGTAGGGGATGAAGCTTTCTTT.

The chain has TRBV5-4 and TRBJ2-7; TRBD2 aligns across 9 bases. Trimming took 0 bases from V and 6 from J; bases not matched to a gene: 10. Germline V gene data show CDR1 as SGHNT and CDR2 as YYREEE (reference sequence). CDR3 length equals 16 residues. The DNA of the CDR3 is TGTGCCAGCAGCTTGGGAGGGTCTAGCGGGACTCGCGAGCAGTACTTC. Its translation: CASSLGGSSGTREQYF. The full variable domain, rest sourced from reference TRBV5-4 and TRBJ2-7, is ETGVTQSPTHLIKTRGQQVTLRCSSQSGHNTVSWYQQALGQGPQFIFQYYREEENGRGNFPPRFSGLQFPNYSSELNVNALELDDSALYLCASSLGGSSGTREQYFGPGTRLTVT.

The chain uses TRBV11-2 and TRBJ1-1; unclear D gene. CDR3 size: 12 residues. V was cut by 2 bases and J by 4 bases, with 5 bases left in between. Per the germline V gene, CDR1 is SGHAT and CDR2 is FQNNGV. CDR3 bases: TGTGCCAGCAGCTTAACACGCACTGAAGCTTTCTTT. It yields the protein CASSLTRTEAFF.

The chain carries TRBV9 and TRBJ2-7; unclear D gene. V was shortened by 1 base and J by 1 base, with 12 bases between the two germline ends. In germline, CDR1 is SGDLS, CDR2 YYNGEE. The CDR3 is 15 residues long. The CDR3 coding sequence is TGTGCCAGCAGCGTACTTAGTGACGAGTCCTACGAGCAGTACTTC. Translating it yields CASSVLSDESYEQYF.

This chain connects TRBV19 to TRBJ1-1; D possibly corresponds to TRBD1 (6 bases). Germline V gives CDR1 LNHDA, CDR2 SQIVND (reference sequence). The length of the CDR3 is 11 residues. V was trimmed by 5 bases and J by 8 bases, leaving 9 bases between them. In nucleotides, the CDR3 is TGTGCCAGTAGTCGGACAGTCGAAGCTTTCTTT. Protein product: CASSRTVEAFF.

The chain uses TRBV7-9 and TRBJ2-5; TRBD2 aligns across 12 bases. The CDR3 is 15 amino acids. V lost 5 bases and J lost 5; bases outside the gene matches: 6. The germline CDR1 and CDR2 sequences are SEHNR and FQNEAQ (reference sequence). CDR3 DNA: TGTGCCAGCAGCCCGCTAGCGGGGGGGCCTGAGACCCAGTACTTC. Translated: CASSPLAGGPETQYF. The full variable domain, with the rest looked up from reference TRBV7-9 and TRBJ2-5, is DTGVSQNPRHKITKRGQNVTFRCDPISEHNRLYWYRQTLGQGPEFLTYFQNEAQLEKSRLLSDRFSAERPKGSFSTLEIQRTEQGDSAMYLCASSPLAGGPETQYFGPGTRLLVL.

The chain couples TRBV27 to TRBJ2-7; TRBD1 might be the D (6 bases). CDR1 MNHEY and CDR2 SMNVEV come from the germline V gene (reference sequence). CDR3 length: 13 amino acids. Deletions cut 6 bases from V and 1 base from J, with 10 bases between. The CDR3 DNA sequence: TGTGCCAGCAGGAAGACAGGTTCCTACGAGCAGTACTTC. Translated, it gives CASRKTGSYEQYF.